The entry that follows covers one T cell receptor (beta chain) sequence. Its matching antigen is unknown. This sample was taken from a study of shared clonotypes between healthy human individuals. The CDR3 is 14 amino acids. V lost 6 bases and J 5 bases, leaving 12 bases between the germline ends. The germline CDR1 and CDR2 sequences are SGHRS and YFSETQ. There were no recent acute infections or vaccinations among the donors, who were healthy HIV-negative adults. Notes on the study in general: Represented diversity (both genetic and exposure-history) was limited by the small number of donors. As a rule, naive subsets had a larger estimated richness than memory subsets. Non-shared clonotypes displayed generation probabilities falling below those of clonotypes present in all four donors.

Measured with immunoSEQ multiplex PCR; TCRdb has only the in-frame clones, and not every one. The table records about 380,000 clones, 96% of them present only once. This chain uses TRBV5-1 with TRBJ1-6; D ambiguous. The clonotype was recovered from a man aged 25 to 40 in good health. The sample was memory CD8+ T cells sorted from blood. Indicated subset: CD45RO+ cells pooled with CCR7-negative TemRA cells. The CDR3 DNA reads TGCGCCAGCAAGTGGCAGATTCATAATTCACCCCTCCACTTT. Protein product: CASKWQIHNSPLHF.